The 8 T cell receptor beta chains below were found in one sample sequenced in a study of control samples from healthy donors and cancer patients. Sequencing used immunoSEQ multiplex PCR; TCRdb keeps in-frame clones, though not all of them. The sample has under 75,000 clones; roughly 85% are singletons. The sample was blood. The source is a man aged 35-49 years in good health.

The chain carries TRBV4-2 and TRBJ1-5; D gene unclear. Deletions cut 4 bases from V and 6 bases from J, with 19 bases between. Germline assignment: CDR1 LGHNA and CDR2 YNFKEQ. The CDR3 spans 16 residues. The DNA for the CDR3 is TGTGCCAGCAGCCCAGCTGCGGGGAGAGGGCCTCAGCCCCAGCATTTT. Translated: CASSPAAGRGPQPQHF.

On this clone itself: Within the sample, other DNA sequences also encode this same CDR3. This chain connects TRBV24-1 to TRBJ2-2, with a possible D match to TRBD2 (6 bases). Germline values: CDR1 KGHDR, CDR2 SFDVKD. The V end was cut by 5 bases, the J end by 7 bases, with 16 bases between. The CDR3 runs to 15 residues. As DNA, the CDR3 is TGTGCCACCAGTGCCCGGGCTAGCGTGCACGGGGAGCTGTTTTTT. Its protein is CATSARASVHGELFF.

This clone was recorded once. The rearrangement links TRBV18 to TRBJ1-1; D uncertain. The CDR3 consists of 14 residues. CDR1 is KGHSH, CDR2 LQKENI, per germline. The V gene lost 3 bases and the J gene lost 0 bases, with 8 bases spanning the gap. The CDR3 loop reads CASSPAVMNTEAFF. The CDR3, as DNA: TGTGCCAGCTCACCGGCAGTCATGAACACTGAAGCTTTCTTT.

The chain links TRBV11-1 to TRBJ1-4; 7 nucleotides line up with TRBD1. V shed 4 bases, J shed 7 bases, and the junction held 6 bases outside the gene matches. Germline lookup yields CDR1 SGHAT and CDR2 FQDESV (reference sequence). The CDR3 runs to 14 residues. The chain's CDR3 is CASSSDRVPEKLFF. DNA of the CDR3: TGTGCCAGCAGCTCAGACAGGGTGCCTGAAAAACTGTTTTTT.

The chain is built from TRBV10-3 and TRBJ1-6, with no clear D. The CDR3 is made up of 14 amino acids. The V and J ends lost 0 bases and 9 bases respectively, with 9 bases between them. Germline V CDR1 and CDR2: ENHRY, SYGVKD. The CDR3 region is CAISESGITSPLHF. For the CDR3, the DNA is TGTGCCATCAGTGAGTCAGGGATAACTTCACCCCTCCACTTT.

V gene TRBV11-3 combines with J gene TRBJ2-1; weak D call: TRBD2 (6 bases). This CDR3 is 14 amino acids long. V was trimmed by 5 bases and J by 6 bases, leaving 14 bases between them. Germline assignment: CDR1 SGHNT and CDR2 YENEEA. CDR3 coding DNA: TGTGCCAGCAGCCTCGAAGGACTACTCAATGAGCAGTTCTTC. This encodes CASSLEGLLNEQFF. Complete variable domain (other parts from reference TRBV11-3 and TRBJ2-1): EAGVVQSPRYKIIEKKQPVAFWCNPISGHNTLYWYLQNLGQGPELLIRYENEEAVDDSQLPKDRFSAERLKGVDSTLKIQPAELGDSAVYLCASSLEGLLNEQFFGPGTRLTVL.

The V call is TRBV5-4, the J call TRBJ1-3; a weak D match, TRBD1 (5 bases). Germline V CDR1 and CDR2: SGHNT, YYREEE (reference sequence). The CDR3 length is 14 residues. V gave up 2 bases and J gave up 2 bases, with 8 bases separating them. Written as DNA, the CDR3 is TGTGCCAGCAGCTTCAGCAGGGCTGGAAACACCATATATTTT. Amino acid sequence: CASSFSRAGNTIYF. Together with reference TRBV5-4 and TRBJ1-3, the CDR3 gives the full variable domain: ETGVTQSPTHLIKTRGQQVTLRCSSQSGHNTVSWYQQALGQGPQFIFQYYREEENGRGNFPPRFSGLQFPNYSSELNVNALELDDSALYLCASSFSRAGNTIYFGEGSWLTVV.

There are a few counts of this clone. The chain couples TRBV6-5 to TRBJ2-1; 11 positions match TRBD2. V trimming: 2 bases; J trimming: 9 bases; junction bases outside the gene matches: 9. Germline values: CDR1 MNHEY, CDR2 SVGAGI. The CDR3 totals 16 residues. CDR3 in DNA: TGTGCCAGCAGTTACCGCCCGACTAGCGGGGAGAGTGAGCAGTTCTTC. Amino acids: CASSYRPTSGESEQFF.